These 31 T cell receptor beta chains came from one sample sequenced in a study of control samples from healthy donors and cancer patients. Libraries were prepared by immunoSEQ multiplex PCR; TCRdb keeps only in-frame clonotypes and omits some of them. The sample includes 100,000 to 150,000 clones, roughly 92% seen only once; the top ten take less than 6%. The sequenced sample was blood. Every receptor here comes from a man younger than 30 in good health.

The count of this clone is one. The chain employs TRBV27 and TRBJ2-7; 7 nucleotides line up with TRBD1. The CDR3 is 12 residues long. Germline lookup yields CDR1 MNHEY and CDR2 SMNVEV (reference sequence). The junction had 2 bases not matched to a gene; V was cut back by 2 bases and J by 7 bases. CDR3 sequence: CASSLQGVEQYF. The CDR3 DNA is TGTGCCAGCAGTTTACAGGGGGTGGAGCAGTACTTC.

The CDR3 DNA sequence: TGTGCCAGCAGTTTAGACAGGGCTGAAAACACCATATATTTT. This encodes CASSLDRAENTIYF. This chain links TRBV6-6 with TRBJ1-3; 7 positions match TRBD1. V was pared by 4 bases and J by 6 bases, with 6 bases of the junction left unmatched. This CDR3 is built from 14 residues. CDR1 and CDR2 from the germline V gene are MNHNY and SVGAGI (reference sequence).

The CDR3 sequence is CASSGQTNQPQHF. CDR3 sequence (DNA): TGTGCCAGCAGTGGACAGACCAATCAGCCCCAGCATTTT. V gene TRBV12-3 or TRBV12-4 combines with J gene TRBJ1-5; weak D call: TRBD1 (6 bases). The CDR3 runs 13 residues. V gave up 5 bases and J gave up 3 bases, with 8 bases separating them.

The chain links TRBV6-5 to TRBJ2-1; 10 nucleotides agree with TRBD1. CDR1 and CDR2 (germline): MNHEY, SVGAGI. This CDR3 has 12 amino acids. V shed 8 bases and J 9 bases; nucleotides not matched to a gene: 4. CDR3 amino acids: CASLGTGAEQFF. Here the CDR3 DNA reads TGTGCCAGCCTGGGGACAGGGGCTGAGCAGTTCTTC.

The V and J genes are TRBV19 and TRBJ2-3; the D gene is possibly TRBD2 (6 bases). Trimming took 1 base from V and 10 from J, leaving 9 bases between them. Looked up from germline, CDR1 is LNHDA and CDR2 is SQIVND (reference sequence). The CDR3 extends over 12 amino acids. This CDR3 reads CASSIGGTAQYF. CDR3 nucleotide sequence: TGTGCCAGTAGTATAGGGGGGACTGCGCAGTATTTT.

The chain is built from TRBV19 and TRBJ1-1; 10 bases fit TRBD1. V lost 6 bases to trimming and J lost 1 base; unmatched junction nucleotides: 5. Germline CDR1 and CDR2: LNHDA and SQIVND (reference sequence). The CDR3 is 15 amino acids. The CDR3 sequence is CASRPDRGENTEAFF. Written as DNA, the CDR3 is TGTGCCAGTAGACCGGACAGGGGGGAGAACACTGAAGCTTTCTTT.

The chain joins TRBV30 to TRBJ2-7; D is undetermined. CDR1 and CDR2 (germline): GTSNPN, SVGIG (reference sequence). The CDR3 has 15 residues. V shed 3 bases and J shed 0 bases, with 15 bases lying between them. The CDR3 coding sequence is TGTGCCTGGAGCCTCAAGGACGCGAGCTCCTACGAGCAGTACTTC. It is translated as CAWSLKDASSYEQYF. The entire variable domain, with the rest obtained from reference TRBV30 and TRBJ2-7, is as follows: SQTIHQWPATLVQPVGSPLSLECTVEGTSNPNLYWYRQAAGRGLQLLFYSVGIGQISSEVPQNLSASRPQDRQFILSSKKLLLSDSGFYLCAWSLKDASSYEQYFGPGTRLTVT.

This clone showed up just once. V is TRBV5-1 and J is TRBJ2-7; 9 bases are shared with TRBD1. CDR1 SGHRS and CDR2 YFSETQ come from the germline V gene. The J segment lost 1 base and the V segment lost 7 bases, leaving 9 bases of the junction unmatched. There are 15 residues in the CDR3. Written as DNA, the CDR3 is TGCGCCAGCCACTTCACAGGGGGCGCGTCCTACGAGCAGTACTTC. Its translation is CASHFTGGASYEQYF.

The chain carries TRBV2 and TRBJ2-7; 15 bases agree with TRBD2. After removal of 10 bases from V and 4 bases from J, the junction contained 5 bases not matched to a gene. Germline V lookup: CDR1 SNHLY, CDR2 FYNNEI. There are 14 residues in the CDR3. DNA of the CDR3: TGTGCCATCCTTGGGACTAGCGGGGGGTACGAGCAGTACTTC. Protein: CAILGTSGGYEQYF.

The chain combines TRBV5-1 with TRBJ2-1; no clear D gene. V shed 3 bases and J shed 0 bases, with 7 bases lying between them. CDR1 SGHRS and CDR2 YFSETQ come from the germline V gene. The CDR3 covers 14 residues. The chain's CDR3 is CASSWRSSYNEQFF. In DNA, the CDR3 is TGCGCCAGCAGCTGGAGAAGCTCCTACAATGAGCAGTTCTTC.

The V gene is TRBV11-3, the J gene TRBJ2-2; D may be TRBD1 (6 bases). V lost 6 bases to trimming and J lost 5 bases, with 16 bases between them. Germline V gene data show CDR1 as SGHNT and CDR2 as YENEEA. The CDR3 loop spans 15 amino acids. DNA for the CDR3: TGTGCCAGCAGATCAAGTGGGGGCAGAACCGGGGAGCTGTTTTTT. This encodes CASRSSGGRTGELFF.

The CDR3 coding sequence is TGTGCCAGCAGCTTAGCTGTCGGAAAGACCCAGTACTTC. It codes for CASSLAVGKTQYF. This chain links TRBV7-2 with TRBJ2-5; D remains ambiguous. Germline V gene sequence: CDR1 SGHTA, CDR2 FQGNSA. The CDR3 covers 13 residues. V lost 0 bases and J lost 6, with 8 bases in between.

The rearrangement uses TRBV5-4 and TRBJ1-1; TRBD1 is a possible D gene (5 bases). V was pared by 0 bases and J by 0 bases, with 9 bases between. Germline V gives CDR1 SGHNT, CDR2 YYREEE (reference sequence). This CDR3 is built from 15 residues. For the CDR3, the DNA is TGTGCCAGCAGCTTGGAGGGGTCCTTGAACACTGAAGCTTTCTTT. It is translated as CASSLEGSLNTEAFF.

The genes are TRBV11-1 and TRBJ2-1; 11 bases map to TRBD2. The junction had 4 bases not matched to a gene; V was cut back by 3 bases and J by 6 bases. Germline CDR1 reads SGHAT; CDR2 reads FQDESV (reference sequence). This CDR3 has 15 residues. This CDR3 is CASSLGLAGGNEQFF. The CDR3 DNA is TGTGCCAGCAGCTTGGGTCTAGCGGGGGGCAATGAGCAGTTCTTC. Variable domain in full (rest from reference TRBV11-1 and TRBJ2-1): EAEVAQSPRYKITEKSQAVAFWCDPISGHATLYWYRQILGQGPELLVQFQDESVVDDSQLPKDRFSAERLKGVDSTLKIQPAELGDSAMYLCASSLGLAGGNEQFFGPGTRLTVL.

V usage is TRBV11-2 and J usage is TRBJ2-2; 8 bases align to TRBD2. CDR3 length equals 15 residues. Looked up from germline, CDR1 is SGHAT and CDR2 is FQNNGV. Unmatched junction bases numbered 11, after V lost 5 bases and J lost 9 bases. CDR3 sequence reads: CASSRLASKWRELFF. CDR3 sequence (DNA): TGTGCCAGCAGCCGACTAGCGAGCAAATGGAGGGAGCTGTTTTTT.

The rearrangement links TRBV2 to TRBJ2-5; no definite D call. In germline, CDR1 is SNHLY, CDR2 FYNNEI. The CDR3 length is 15 residues. The V gene lost 6 bases and the J gene lost 0 bases, with 14 bases spanning the gap. The CDR3 nucleotides read TGTGCCAGCAGCCAGGTGTGGCCGTACCAAGAGACCCAGTACTTC. Its protein is CASSQVWPYQETQYF.

The chain uses TRBV10-3 and TRBJ2-1; D remains unclear. The CDR3 consists of 15 residues. Trimming shortened V by 1 base and J by 5 bases, and 12 bases separated the two germline ends. In germline, CDR1 is ENHRY, CDR2 SYGVKD. CDR3 in amino acids: CAISELTGGDNEQFF. CDR3 nucleotides: TGTGCCATCAGTGAGTTGACGGGTGGGGACAATGAGCAGTTCTTC.

The genes are TRBV7-9 and TRBJ2-5; either TRBD1 or TRBD2 may fit D (5 bases each). This CDR3 region has 16 residues. Between the trimmed V and J ends, which lost 5 bases and 5 bases, there was a span of 21 bases. The germline CDR1 and CDR2 sequences are SEHNR and FQNEAQ (reference sequence). In DNA, the CDR3 is TGTGCCAGCAGCGAGGGGCCAGCCGGCGGGCTTGAGACCCAGTACTTC. This codes for CASSEGPAGGLETQYF.

This chain links TRBV9 with TRBJ1-3, with D unclear. This CDR3 region has 14 residues. V was pared by 0 bases and J by 0 bases, with 4 bases between. Germline V CDR1 and CDR2: SGDLS, YYNGEE. CDR3 region: CASSVASSGNTIYF. The CDR3 DNA sequence: TGTGCCAGCAGCGTAGCTAGCTCTGGAAACACCATATATTTT.

This chain links TRBV3-1 (or the pseudogene TRBV3-2) with TRBJ2-1, with D tentatively TRBD2 (5 bases). The V gene's germline CDR1 is LGHDT and CDR2 YNNKEL (reference sequence). Trimming took off 1 base at V and 4 bases at J, with 23 bases between the two ends. This CDR3 contains 19 residues. This chain's CDR3 is CASSQAPRTGISPYNEQFF. CDR3 nucleotide sequence: TGTGCCAGCAGCCAAGCCCCGAGGACGGGGATCAGCCCTTACAATGAGCAGTTCTTC.

The V call is TRBV6-5, the J call TRBJ2-3; D is perhaps TRBD2 (5 bases). The CDR3 is made up of 15 amino acids. The V and J ends lost 6 bases and 0 bases respectively, with 13 bases between them. From germline, CDR1 is MNHEY and CDR2 SVGAGI. CDR3: CASRPQRPSTDTQYF. CDR3 nucleotides: TGTGCCAGCAGACCCCAGCGGCCGAGCACAGATACGCAGTATTTT.

The chain links TRBV9 to TRBJ1-1, with D perhaps TRBD1 (5 bases). The CDR3 covers 15 residues. V lost 0 bases, J lost 0 bases, and 9 bases lay in between. Germline-derived CDR1 and CDR2 are SGDLS and YYNGEE. This chain's CDR3 is CASSVGPRVNTEAFF. CDR3 DNA: TGTGCCAGCAGCGTAGGCCCCAGGGTGAACACTGAAGCTTTCTTT. Drawing the rest from reference TRBV9 and TRBJ1-1, the complete variable domain is DSGVTQTPKHLITATGQRVTLRCSPRSGDLSVYWYQQSLDQGLQFLIQYYNGEERAKGNILERFSAQQFPDLHSELNLSSLELGDSALYFCASSVGPRVNTEAFFGQGTRLTVV.

V is TRBV13 and J is TRBJ2-7; 7 positions agree with TRBD1. Germline V lookup: CDR1 PRHDT, CDR2 FYEKMQ (reference sequence). This CDR3 is 16 amino acids long. Trimming cost V 5 bases and J 4 bases; bases outside gene matches: 14. DNA of the CDR3: TGTGCCAGCAGCGAAGGAATAAACAGGGGTCTATACGAGCAGTACTTC. It specifies CASSEGINRGLYEQYF.

The chain joins TRBV2 to TRBJ2-1; a possible D gene is TRBD2 (6 bases). The CDR3 length is 18 residues. The V and J ends lost 1 base and 5 bases respectively, with 21 bases between them. The germline CDR1 and CDR2 sequences are SNHLY and FYNNEI. DNA of the CDR3: TGTGCCAGCAGTGAAGTTGGGTCGGGACTGGGCCCCAACAATGAGCAGTTCTTC. Amino acids: CASSEVGSGLGPNNEQFF.

The chain couples TRBV7-6 to TRBJ1-6; D is uncertain. In germline, CDR1 is SGHVS, CDR2 FNYEAQ. CDR3 length: 12 amino acids. Trimming removed 4 bases from V and 13 bases from J, with 11 bases in between. The CDR3 DNA follows: TGTGCCAGCAGCTCGATTGGCGGGCCCCTCCACTTT. Translation: CASSSIGGPLHF.

V is TRBV27 and J is TRBJ2-3; TRBD2 aligns across 8 bases. This CDR3 is built from 17 residues. Germline V CDR1 and CDR2: MNHEY, SMNVEV (reference sequence). With 2 bases clipped from V and 1 base from J, the junction kept 8 bases outside the gene matches. CDR3 in DNA: TGTGCCAGCAGTTTACTTGGACTAGCAACTGGCACAGATACGCAGTATTTT. Its translation: CASSLLGLATGTDTQYF.

The chain joins TRBV4-1 to TRBJ2-7, with TRBD1 identical over 11 bases. CDR1 is MGHRA, CDR2 YSYEKL, per germline. J gave up 6 bases and V 0 bases, and 1 base lay outside the gene matches. This CDR3 contains 14 residues. CDR3 sequence (DNA): TGCGCCAGCAGCCAAGATGGGACAGGGGGCGAGCAGTACTTC. This gives the protein CASSQDGTGGEQYF.

The chain joins TRBV19 to TRBJ2-7; 9 positions match TRBD1. The germline CDR1 and CDR2 sequences are LNHDA and SQIVND (reference sequence). Losses at the gene ends were 4 bases for V and 4 bases for J; bases not matched to a gene: 11. The CDR3 covers 16 residues. The chain's CDR3 is CASSKTGQGLGYEQYF. DNA of the CDR3: TGTGCCAGTAGTAAAACGGGACAGGGCCTCGGATACGAGCAGTACTTC.

This clone was counted a few times. The V gene is TRBV4-1, the J gene TRBJ1-5; tentatively, D is TRBD1 (5 bases). Germline assignment: CDR1 MGHRA and CDR2 YSYEKL. Trimming removed 0 bases from V and 6 bases from J, with 9 bases in between. The CDR3 length is 14 residues. This CDR3 is CASSQEGQGQPQHF. Written as DNA, the CDR3 is TGCGCCAGCAGCCAAGAGGGGCAGGGTCAGCCCCAGCATTTT.

The chain couples TRBV29-1 to TRBJ2-1, with D perhaps matching TRBD1 (6 bases). The CDR3 spans 12 residues. V was cut by 8 bases and J by 5 bases, with 13 bases left in between. CDR1 and CDR2 (germline): SQVTM, ANQGSEA. Written as DNA, the CDR3 is TGCAGCACCCCCACAGGGAACAATGAGCAGTTCTTC. It yields the protein CSTPTGNNEQFF.

The V gene is TRBV18, the J gene TRBJ1-6, with TRBD1 identical over 7 bases. The V segment lost 5 bases and the J segment 6 bases; nucleotides outside the gene matches: 10. Germline V gives CDR1 KGHSH, CDR2 LQKENI. The CDR3 contains 16 residues. CDR3 in amino acids: CASSSLTGLFNSPLHF. CDR3 sequence (DNA): TGTGCCAGCTCATCGTTGACAGGGCTTTTTAATTCACCCCTCCACTTT.